This T cell receptor (beta chain) was captured by sequencing in a study of T cell repertoires in cytomegalovirus infection. Study-level information: Public TCR beta signatures indicated both CMV infection and matching HLA type.

TCRdb redid the calling of the reads with MiXCR, one entry per CDR3 protein. The sample contains about a million distinct CDR3 sequences, roughly 31% of which appear only once. Note on this clonotype: No antigen is known for it.

Study-wide findings and caveats: The cumulative frequency of public TCR beta families identified carriers of CMV plus the relevant HLA. Dominant in the ex vivo response were TCR beta clonotypes restricted by HLA-C and specific for CMV.

The CDR3 length is 13 residues. The V end was cut by 4 bases, the J end by 5 bases, with 12 bases between. Germline V gene data show CDR1 as SGHNT and CDR2 as YYREEE (reference sequence). This material consisted of cultured CD8+ T cells from PBMCs, taken from culture after CMV antigen stimulation. This rearrangement joins TRBV5-4 to TRBJ2-5, with D possibly matching TRBD2 (5 bases). The receptor was derived from a human donor in good health (CMV status not recorded). Some clones in this sample may be carry-over from other donors' samples. CDR3 in amino acids: CASSQETGETQYF. In DNA, the CDR3 is TGTGCCAGCAGCCAGGAGACGGGGGAGACCCAGTACTTC.